Detailed here is one T cell receptor beta chain. Its antigen is currently unknown. This sample's time point: cycle 4 day 1 (C4D1), after more than five weeks of nivolumab. All patients experienced relapse after autologous stem cell transplantation, and brentuximab vedotin exposure was variable. These data come from a study of PD-1 blockade in classical Hodgkin lymphoma. At the level of the study: Patients got intravenous nivolumab 3 mg/kg every 2 weeks. Study results and limitations: Prior to therapy, complete responders displayed diversity much like that of newly diagnosed patients. Reports indicated that newly diagnosed patients had lower baseline TCR diversity than healthy donors did.

CDR3 length: 12 amino acids. The V gene's germline CDR1 is LNHDA and CDR2 SQIVND (reference sequence). Trimming took off 5 bases at V and 7 bases at J, with 12 bases between the two ends. The method was immunoSEQ multiplex PCR; TCRdb's version includes in-frame clones alone and lacks a portion of them. The repertoire consists of tens of thousands of clones, with around four fifths occurring once and the leading ten covering around a third. This specimen consisted of peripheral blood mononuclear cells (PBMCs), obtained before the fourth cycle of nivolumab. This receptor was obtained from a human donor with classical Hodgkin lymphoma. V usage is TRBV19 and J usage is TRBJ2-7, with D tentatively TRBD1 or TRBD2 (5 bases each). The CDR3 nucleotides are TGTGCCAGTAGTCCCGGGACGTATGAGCAGTACTTC. The encoded protein is CASSPGTYEQYF. The complete variable domain, with remaining parts taken from reference TRBV19 and TRBJ2-7, reads DGGITQSPKYLFRKEGQNVTLSCEQNLNHDAMYWYRQDPGQGLRLIYYSQIVNDFQKGDIAEGYSVSREKKESFPLTVTSAQKNPTAFYLCASSPGTYEQYFGPGTRLTVT.